This TCR beta chain was found in a study of cytomegalovirus exposure and HLA in healthy donors. Across the whole study: One earlier analysis, a look at about 179 million T cells, found almost 120 million unique TCR beta sequences.

The CDR3 has 14 amino acids. The V gene's germline CDR1 is SGHTA and CDR2 FQGTGA. The V gene lost 9 bases and the J gene lost 3 bases, with 14 bases spanning the gap. The PCR used 60 Vbeta and 13 Jbeta primers. Assay: immunoSEQ multiplex PCR; the TCRdb copy retains only in-frame clones and omits some. This table has 100,000 to 150,000 clones, more than 9% appearing once. This clone came up a few times. This TCR derives from a woman between 18 and 29 years old in good health and CMV-seropositive. The sequencing sample was made of PBMCs. The V and J genes are TRBV7-3 and TRBJ2-2; maybe TRBD1 (6 bases). The CDR3 sequence: CASARDKDTGELFF. CDR3 coding DNA: TGTGCCAGTGCCCGGGACAAAGACACCGGGGAGCTGTTTTTT.